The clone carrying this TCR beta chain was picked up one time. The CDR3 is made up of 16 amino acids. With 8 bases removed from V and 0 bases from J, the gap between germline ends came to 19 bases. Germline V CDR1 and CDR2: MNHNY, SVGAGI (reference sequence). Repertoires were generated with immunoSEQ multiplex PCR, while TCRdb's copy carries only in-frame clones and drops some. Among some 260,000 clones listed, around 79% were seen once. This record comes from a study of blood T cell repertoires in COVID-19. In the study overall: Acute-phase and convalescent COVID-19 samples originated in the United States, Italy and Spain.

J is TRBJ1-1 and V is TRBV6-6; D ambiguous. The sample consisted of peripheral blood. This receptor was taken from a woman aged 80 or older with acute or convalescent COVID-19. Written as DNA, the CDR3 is TGTGCCAGCGCCGAATTCGAAACTAGGATGAACACTGAAGCTTTCTTT. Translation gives CASAEFETRMNTEAFF.